The 26 T cell receptor beta chains presented below share a single source sample, sequenced in a study of cytomegalovirus exposure and HLA in healthy donors. In the PCR, 60 Vbeta and 13 Jbeta primers were used. TCRdb's copy holds only in-frame clones and misses some; the assay was immunoSEQ multiplex PCR. This table has 90,000 to 110,000 clones, 83% appearing once. The sample comprised PBMCs. The receptors here all came from a young man in good health and CMV-seronegative.

This clone was recorded once. The J gene is TRBJ2-2, the V gene TRBV5-1; TRBD1 matches 9 bases. The CDR3 is 16 amino acids. Trimming at V came to 1 base and at J to 6 bases, leaving 7 bases not matched to a gene. CDR1 and CDR2 from the germline V gene are SGHRS and YFSETQ. The CDR3 DNA sequence: TGCGCCAGCAGCTTGCGTAGGGGGACAGGGCCCGGGGAGCTGTTTTTT. Protein: CASSLRRGTGPGELFF.

The chain has TRBV7-9 and TRBJ1-2; D perhaps matches TRBD1 (6 bases). Germline values: CDR1 SEHNR, CDR2 FQNEAQ (reference sequence). The V end was cut by 7 bases, the J end by 2 bases, with 8 bases between. This CDR3 comprises 12 residues. CDR3 DNA sequence: TGTGCCAGCACGGGGGGCAACTATGGCTACACCTTC. This codes for CASTGGNYGYTF. Based on the CDR3 plus reference TRBV7-9 and TRBJ1-2, the full variable domain is DTGVSQNPRHKITKRGQNVTFRCDPISEHNRLYWYRQTLGQGPEFLTYFQNEAQLEKSRLLSDRFSAERPKGSFSTLEIQRTEQGDSAMYLCASTGGNYGYTFGSGTRLTVV.

J is TRBJ1-1 and V is TRBV6-5; D ambiguous. Germline V gene sequence: CDR1 MNHEY, CDR2 SVGAGI. This CDR3 region has 14 residues. Trimming took 5 bases from V and 1 from J, leaving 11 bases between them. CDR3 nucleotides: TGTGCCAGCAGTCCCTTGCGGGGGAACACTGAAGCTTTCTTT. Translation gives CASSPLRGNTEAFF.

The V call is TRBV9, the J call TRBJ2-2, with a tentative D call TRBD2 (5 bases). V was cut by 5 bases and J by 4 bases, with 12 bases left in between. Germline assignment: CDR1 SGDLS and CDR2 YYNGEE. This CDR3 is 14 amino acids long. CDR3 nucleotides: TGTGCCAGCAGGAGGGCAGGCCGCACCGGGGAGCTGTTTTTT. It yields the protein CASRRAGRTGELFF.

This chain uses TRBV6-4 with TRBJ2-1; 12 positions match TRBD2. CDR3 size: 15 residues. CDR1 MRHNA and CDR2 SNTAGT come from the germline V gene. V shed 5 bases and J 6 bases; nucleotides not matched to a gene: 5. The CDR3 is CASSSLAGGPNEQFF. DNA for the CDR3: TGTGCCAGCAGTTCTCTAGCGGGAGGGCCCAATGAGCAGTTCTTC.

The genes are TRBV18 and TRBJ1-1; TRBD1 is a possible D gene (5 bases). CDR3 length equals 16 residues. Germline lookup yields CDR1 KGHSH and CDR2 LQKENI. Trimming cost V 3 bases and J 0 bases, with 14 bases left between them. CDR3: CASSPYRLPMNTEAFF. The CDR3 DNA reads as TGTGCCAGCTCACCGTACAGGTTGCCGATGAACACTGAAGCTTTCTTT.

J is TRBJ2-1 and V is TRBV5-1; 11 bases line up with TRBD2. With V trimmed by 3 bases and J by 10 bases, 15 bases remained unmatched. This CDR3 comprises 17 residues. Germline lookup yields CDR1 SGHRS and CDR2 YFSETQ. The DNA of the CDR3 is TGCGCCAGCAGCTACCCCCCCTTTCCGACTAGCGGGGCGGAGCAGTTCTTC. Encoded protein: CASSYPPFPTSGAEQFF.

The chain links TRBV28 to TRBJ1-4; 10 nucleotides line up with TRBD1. Germline CDR1 and CDR2: MDHEN and SYDVKM. The CDR3 sequence is 15 residues long. V lost 6 bases to trimming and J lost 6 bases; unmatched junction nucleotides: 7. The CDR3 coding sequence is TGTGCCAGCAGAGGAGGCGGGACAGGGGATGAAAAACTGTTTTTT. Encoded protein: CASRGGGTGDEKLFF.

The chain carries TRBV5-1 and TRBJ2-5; a possible D gene is TRBD1 (7 bases). V lost 4 bases to trimming and J lost 5 bases, with 12 bases between them. The germline V gene has CDR1 SGHRS and CDR2 YFSETQ. This CDR3 is 13 amino acids long. For the CDR3, the DNA is TGCGCCAGCAGCGTATCAGGGGGGGAGACCCAGTACTTC. It encodes CASSVSGGETQYF.

This clone was seen a handful of times. This sequence joins TRBV7-3 and TRBJ2-5, with 8 bases identical to TRBD1. The CDR3 covers 14 residues. J was trimmed by 7 bases and V by 2 bases; bases with no gene match: 6. Germline loops: CDR1 SGHTA, CDR2 FQGTGA. The CDR3 DNA sequence: TGTGCCAGCAGCTTAGTGGACAGGGCGGGGACCCAGTACTTC. It encodes CASSLVDRAGTQYF.

The chain recombines TRBV6-5 with TRBJ2-3, with 9 positions matching TRBD1. The V segment lost 8 bases and the J segment 6 bases; nucleotides outside the gene matches: 9. CDR3 length: 14 amino acids. Germline CDR1 is MNHEY and CDR2 is SVGAGI. CDR3 protein: CASLDRGYYDTQYF. The CDR3 bases are TGTGCCAGCTTGGACAGGGGATATTATGATACGCAGTATTTT.

The CDR3 protein is CASKPPRVATEAFF. The DNA of the CDR3 is TGCGCCAGCAAGCCCCCGAGGGTGGCCACTGAAGCTTTCTTT. The J gene is TRBJ1-1, the V gene TRBV10-1; D is unclear. CDR3 size: 14 residues. V was clipped by 7 bases and J by 4 bases, with 16 bases between them. In germline, CDR1 is WNHNN, CDR2 SYGVQD (reference sequence).

This sequence joins TRBV6-6 and TRBJ2-3; D is perhaps TRBD1 (5 bases). Germline V lookup: CDR1 MNHNY, CDR2 SVGAGI (reference sequence). V was clipped by 5 bases and J by 7 bases, with 19 bases between them. The CDR3 contains 15 residues. The CDR3 here is CASSLAGRVGNTQYF. The CDR3 region has the DNA TGTGCCAGCAGTCTCGCCGGCAGGGTGGGAAATACGCAGTATTTT.

The chain combines TRBV2 with TRBJ2-7, with a possible D match to TRBD1 (6 bases). Trimming removed 5 bases from V and 1 base from J, with 18 bases in between. The CDR3 loop spans 16 amino acids. The germline V gene encodes CDR1 SNHLY and CDR2 FYNNEI. The CDR3 DNA reads as TGTGCCAGCAGTAGCAAACAGGGATTTGAGTCCTACGAGCAGTACTTC. It encodes CASSSKQGFESYEQYF.

The chain carries TRBV7-8 and TRBJ1-2, with TRBD1 matching 8 bases. Germline V gene lookup returns CDR1 SGHVS and CDR2 FQNEAQ. V gave up 0 bases and J gave up 7 bases; unmatched junction bases: 13. The length of the CDR3 is 17 residues. CDR3 amino acids: CASSLALTGGIGGGYTF. For the CDR3, the DNA is TGTGCCAGCAGCTTAGCCCTAACAGGGGGGATCGGCGGTGGCTACACCTTC.

The chain links TRBV19 to TRBJ1-1, with TRBD1 matching 7 bases. The V and J ends lost 10 bases and 2 bases, in that order; junction bases with no gene match: 13. The germline gives CDR1 LNHDA, CDR2 SQIVND (reference sequence). The CDR3 is 15 amino acids. DNA of the CDR3: TGTGCCACCAAACGTCTCGAGGGGGCAAACACTGAAGCTTTCTTT. It translates to CATKRLEGANTEAFF.

The rearrangement uses TRBV15 and TRBJ1-5; TRBD1 might be the D (5 bases). The V end was cut by 3 bases, the J end by 2 bases, with 14 bases between. The CDR3 is made up of 16 amino acids. The germline CDR1 and CDR2 sequences are LNHNV and YYDKDF (reference sequence). The CDR3 spells CATSSRGGGGNQPQHF. As DNA, the CDR3 is TGTGCCACCAGCAGCCGGGGCGGGGGAGGCAATCAGCCCCAGCATTTT.

On this clone: Other DNA variants within this sample encode the same CDR3. This chain joins TRBV4-1 and TRBJ2-7; the D gene is possibly TRBD1 (6 bases). The length of the CDR3 is 12 residues. CDR1 and CDR2 (germline): MGHRA, YSYEKL. Trimming stripped 4 bases from V and 3 bases from J, with 7 bases between. The chain's CDR3 is CASSPDSYEQYF. The DNA for the CDR3 is TGCGCCAGCAGCCCGGACAGCTACGAGCAGTACTTC.

The chain is built from TRBV19 and TRBJ1-5, with 10 bases aligning to TRBD1. CDR1 LNHDA and CDR2 SQIVND come from the germline V gene (reference sequence). V lost 4 bases and J lost 4; bases outside the gene matches: 13. The CDR3 extends over 18 amino acids. The CDR3 reads CASSTVLPDRGFNQPQHF. The CDR3 nucleotides read TGTGCCAGTAGTACAGTTCTACCGGACAGGGGGTTTAATCAGCCCCAGCATTTT.

V usage is TRBV7-6 and J usage is TRBJ2-7, with 7 nucleotides matching TRBD2. With V trimmed by 5 bases and J by 2 bases, 12 bases remained unmatched. This CDR3 is built from 16 residues. Germline-derived CDR1 and CDR2 are SGHVS and FNYEAQ. This CDR3 is CASSVSSSGSTYEQYF. The CDR3 DNA is TGTGCCAGCAGCGTATCCAGTAGCGGGTCAACCTACGAGCAGTACTTC.

The rearrangement uses TRBV28 and TRBJ1-2, with D unclear. The germline V and J ends were trimmed by 5 bases and 8 bases, with 18 bases remaining between them. The CDR3 runs to 14 residues. The germline V gene encodes CDR1 MDHEN and CDR2 SYDVKM. In DNA form, the CDR3 reads TGTGCCAGCAGTGTTTTTTCGCGGGCGGGCGGCTACACCTTC. It specifies CASSVFSRAGGYTF.

The chain joins TRBV27 to TRBJ2-7; 12 bases align to TRBD2. Germline loops: CDR1 MNHEY, CDR2 SMNVEV (reference sequence). The CDR3 consists of 15 residues. Trimming at V came to 1 base and at J to 4 bases, leaving 2 bases not matched to a gene. The CDR3 reads CASSLYLAGGYEQYF. CDR3 bases: TGTGCCAGCAGTTTATATCTAGCGGGAGGGTACGAGCAGTACTTC.

The rearrangement uses TRBV15 and TRBJ1-1; D might be TRBD1 (6 bases). The CDR3 has 14 residues. Germline V gene sequence: CDR1 LNHNV, CDR2 YYDKDF (reference sequence). Trimming stripped 1 base from V and 5 bases from J, with 11 bases between. The CDR3 bases are TGTGCCACCAGCAGAGGGACAGCGAGGACTGAAGCTTTCTTT. This codes for CATSRGTARTEAFF.

V usage is TRBV27 and J usage is TRBJ1-2; 9 bases are shared with TRBD1. J gave up 6 bases and V 5 bases, and 13 bases lay outside the gene matches. The CDR3 is 16 residues long. The germline gives CDR1 MNHEY, CDR2 SMNVEV (reference sequence). The CDR3, as DNA: TGTGCCAGCAGTCAGAGGACAGGGGCCGGGTTGAATGGCTACACCTTC. This codes for CASSQRTGAGLNGYTF.

This clone was observed once. The chain joins TRBV10-2 to TRBJ2-7, with a possible D match to TRBD2 (6 bases). Looked up from germline, CDR1 is WSHSY and CDR2 is SAAADI. V was cut by 6 bases and J by 2 bases, with 8 bases left in between. This CDR3 has 12 amino acids. CDR3 protein: CASRASAYEQYF. In DNA form, the CDR3 reads TGCGCCAGCAGAGCTAGCGCCTACGAGCAGTACTTC.

The genes are TRBV29-1 and TRBJ2-5; 9 bases align to TRBD1. Germline CDR1 and CDR2: SQVTM and ANQGSEA. V was clipped by 7 bases and J by 1 base; unmatched bases: 7. The CDR3 is 14 residues long. CDR3 loop: CSARTGERQETQYF. As DNA, the CDR3 is TGCAGCGCAAGGACAGGGGAGCGCCAAGAGACCCAGTACTTC.